Below are 27 T cell receptor beta chains sequenced from a single sample in a study of technical replicates of blood from a few donors. Repertoires were generated with immunoSEQ multiplex PCR, while TCRdb's copy carries only in-frame clones and drops some. The sample contains more than 55,000 clones, almost 95% of which appear only once. The sample taken for sequencing was T cells isolated from PBMCs. The receptors come from a human donor in good health.

The chain employs TRBV15 and TRBJ2-7; TRBD2 matches 9 bases. V shed 0 bases and J 3 bases; nucleotides not matched to a gene: 9. Germline-derived CDR1 and CDR2 are LNHNV and YYDKDF (reference sequence). The CDR3 loop spans 17 amino acids. CDR3 DNA: TGTGCCACCAGCAGAGATAATCTCGCGGGAGGGGACTACGAGCAGTACTTC. It specifies CATSRDNLAGGDYEQYF.

J is TRBJ1-5 and V is TRBV6-5, with 9 nucleotides matching TRBD1. The V segment lost 5 bases and the J segment 4 bases; nucleotides outside the gene matches: 3. The CDR3 length is 14 residues. Germline-derived CDR1 and CDR2 are MNHEY and SVGAGI. In DNA form, the CDR3 reads TGTGCCAGCAGTCGAGGACAGGGGAATCAGCCCCAGCATTTT. Protein: CASSRGQGNQPQHF.

The chain combines TRBV6-5 with TRBJ2-1; 7 positions agree with TRBD1. With V trimmed by 3 bases and J by 0 bases, 5 bases remained unmatched. CDR3 length: 16 amino acids. Germline loops: CDR1 MNHEY, CDR2 SVGAGI. CDR3 loop: CASSYFPGGSYNEQFF. DNA for the CDR3: TGTGCCAGCAGTTATTTCCCAGGGGGCTCCTACAATGAGCAGTTCTTC.

The V call is TRBV25-1, the J call TRBJ2-3; 10 positions agree with TRBD1. V lost 0 bases and J lost 2; bases outside the gene matches: 5. This CDR3 has 17 residues. Germline values: CDR1 MGHDK, CDR2 SYGVNS. The CDR3 DNA follows: TGTGCCAGCAGTGAATACCCGGGACAGGGGCTCACAGATACGCAGTATTTT. Its translation is CASSEYPGQGLTDTQYF.

The chain uses TRBV2 and TRBJ2-2; TRBD1 aligns across 9 bases. The CDR3 contains 14 residues. CDR1 is SNHLY and CDR2 is FYNNEI in the germline V gene. V trimming: 7 bases; J trimming: 7 bases; junction bases outside the gene matches: 7. CDR3 bases: TGTGCCAGCAACGGGGACAGGGCGGGCGGGGAGCTGTTTTTT. Protein product: CASNGDRAGGELFF. The full variable domain, in which reference TRBV2 and TRBJ2-2 provide the parts outside the CDR3, is EPEVTQTPSHQVTQMGQEVILRCVPISNHLYFYWYRQILGQKVEFLVSFYNNEISEKSEIFDDQFSVERPDGSNFTLKIRSTKLEDSAMYFCASNGDRAGGELFFGEGSRLTVL.

The gene calls are TRBV13 and TRBJ2-4, with a possible D match to TRBD2 (5 bases). The CDR3 has 16 residues. Germline CDR1 reads PRHDT; CDR2 reads FYEKMQ (reference sequence). V lost 5 bases, J lost 0 bases, and 14 bases lay in between. For the CDR3, the DNA is TGTGCCAGCAGCCCCCGGGGAGCATTAGCCAAAAACATTCAGTACTTC. Amino acid sequence: CASSPRGALAKNIQYF.

This chain uses TRBV6-1 with TRBJ2-5; D may be TRBD2 (5 bases). The CDR3 consists of 15 residues. From germline, CDR1 is MNHNS and CDR2 SASEGT. Between the trimmed V and J ends, which lost 1 base and 6 bases, there was a span of 15 bases. As DNA, the CDR3 is TGTGCCAGCAGTGAAGTGACACTAGTCTCTCAGACCCAGTACTTC. Protein product: CASSEVTLVSQTQYF.

V usage is TRBV4-3 and J usage is TRBJ2-3, with 10 bases matching TRBD2. V lost 1 base, J lost 4 bases, and 11 bases stayed unmatched. Germline CDR1 reads LGHNA; CDR2 reads YSLEER. There are 18 residues in the CDR3. The CDR3 DNA reads TGCGCCAGCAGCCAAGGGAAGATGGCTAGCGGGAGTGCAGATACGCAGTATTTT. Residues: CASSQGKMASGSADTQYF.

This chain uses TRBV18 with TRBJ2-1, with D maybe TRBD2 (5 bases). V lost 2 bases and J 3 bases, leaving 11 bases between the germline ends. The CDR3 contains 15 residues. From germline, CDR1 is KGHSH and CDR2 LQKENI. The CDR3 DNA reads TGTGCCAGCTCACCAGGAGGAGCCTACTACAATGAGCAGTTCTTC. Protein sequence: CASSPGGAYYNEQFF.

The chain combines TRBV29-1 with TRBJ2-2; a possible D gene is TRBD1 (6 bases). The germline CDR1 and CDR2 sequences are SQVTM and ANQGSEA. V lost 7 bases and J lost 0, with 9 bases in between. This CDR3 is built from 13 residues. CDR3: CSGGTSNTGELFF. CDR3 in DNA: TGCAGCGGGGGGACATCGAACACCGGGGAGCTGTTTTTT.

The V and J genes are TRBV7-9 and TRBJ2-1, with 7 bases matching TRBD2. CDR1 is SEHNR, CDR2 FQNEAQ, per germline (reference sequence). CDR3 size: 16 residues. V was clipped by 1 base and J by 6 bases; unmatched bases: 9. CDR3 bases: TGTGCCAGCAGCTTAGAGGTAGCTAGCGGCCCCAATGAGCAGTTCTTC. Protein: CASSLEVASGPNEQFF.

This clone was counted a few times. CDR3 region: CASSRGTVSTDTQYF. CDR3 sequence (DNA): TGCGCCAGCAGCCGTGGGACAGTCAGCACAGATACGCAGTATTTT. The chain joins TRBV4-1 to TRBJ2-3, with 7 bases aligning to TRBD1. The V and J ends lost 4 bases and 0 bases, in that order; junction bases with no gene match: 4. This CDR3 spans 15 amino acids. Germline V CDR1 and CDR2: MGHRA, YSYEKL.

The rearrangement joins TRBV5-1 to TRBJ1-1; 8 positions match TRBD1. The J segment lost 4 bases and the V segment lost 0 bases, leaving 17 bases of the junction unmatched. Germline V CDR1 and CDR2: SGHRS, YFSETQ. The CDR3 extends over 19 amino acids. The CDR3 protein is CASSLERPRVQGAGTEAFF. Written as DNA, the CDR3 is TGCGCCAGCAGCTTGGAACGCCCTAGGGTCCAGGGGGCTGGCACTGAAGCTTTCTTT. Filled out from reference TRBV5-1 and TRBJ1-1, the complete variable domain reads KAGVTQTPRYLIKTRGQQVTLSCSPISGHRSVSWYQQTPGQGLQFLFEYFSETQRNKGNFPGRFSGRQFSNSRSEMNVSTLELGDSALYLCASSLERPRVQGAGTEAFFGQGTRLTVV.

This clone came up once. At one boundary the junction diverges from the germline segment, which might be a read error. This chain connects TRBV6-1 to TRBJ2-5; TRBD1 might be the D (6 bases). The germline CDR1 and CDR2 sequences are MNHNS and SASEGT. This CDR3 contains 13 residues. The CDR3 loop reads CASGDRIFETQYF. The CDR3 DNA sequence: TGTGCCAGCGGTGACAGGATCTTCGAGACCCAGTACTTC.

The V and J genes are TRBV7-3 and TRBJ2-1; 11 bases align to TRBD2. The germline CDR1 and CDR2 sequences are SGHTA and FQGTGA. The CDR3 has 14 amino acids. Trimming at V came to 5 bases and at J to 9 bases, leaving 6 bases not matched to a gene. CDR3 in amino acids: CASSQSSGGSEQFF. The CDR3 DNA is TGTGCCAGCAGCCAGTCTAGCGGGGGGAGTGAGCAGTTCTTC.

This chain uses TRBV28 with TRBJ2-7; 12 bases align to TRBD2. This CDR3 has 16 amino acids. The germline V gene encodes CDR1 MDHEN and CDR2 SYDVKM. The ends lost 7 bases at V and 4 bases at J; junction bases unmatched: 11. For the CDR3, the DNA is TGTGCCAGCATCCTAGGAGGACTAGCGGGAAGGTACGAGCAGTACTTC. Amino acid sequence: CASILGGLAGRYEQYF.

This chain uses TRBV9 with TRBJ1-2; 10 positions match TRBD1. The trim removed 8 bases at V and 5 bases at J, leaving 6 bases unmatched. The CDR3 sequence is 13 residues long. Germline values: CDR1 SGDLS, CDR2 YYNGEE. This CDR3 reads CASLGQGNYGYTF. The CDR3 nucleotides are TGTGCCAGTCTGGGACAGGGGAATTATGGCTACACCTTC.

The chain couples TRBV5-6 to TRBJ2-3; 11 bases line up with TRBD2. With 4 bases clipped from V and 3 bases from J, the junction kept 4 bases outside the gene matches. Germline values: CDR1 SGHDT, CDR2 YYEEEE. The CDR3 totals 15 residues. CDR3 in DNA: TGTGCCAGCAGCCCCGGGACTAGCGGAACAGATACGCAGTATTTT. This sequence encodes CASSPGTSGTDTQYF.

This clone has just one count. The chain links TRBV2 to TRBJ1-5; D uncertain. The germline V and J ends were trimmed by 6 bases and 10 bases, with 25 bases remaining between them. Per the germline V gene, CDR1 is SNHLY and CDR2 is FYNNEI. This CDR3 has 16 amino acids. CDR3 loop: CASSSRPGSLSYPQHF. The DNA of the CDR3 is TGTGCCAGCAGCTCACGACCGGGATCTCTATCATATCCCCAGCATTTT.

This chain links TRBV18 with TRBJ2-1, with 11 bases fitting TRBD2. The CDR3 runs to 14 residues. J was trimmed by 4 bases and V by 5 bases; bases with no gene match: 1. Germline V gene sequence: CDR1 KGHSH, CDR2 LQKENI. The CDR3 sequence is CASSTSGGYNEQFF. The CDR3 DNA follows: TGTGCCAGCTCAACTAGCGGGGGTTACAATGAGCAGTTCTTC.

This chain uses TRBV11-1 with TRBJ2-3, with D perhaps matching TRBD2 (5 bases). Germline CDR1 reads SGHAT; CDR2 reads FQDESV (reference sequence). CDR3 length equals 14 residues. Trimming left V 7 bases short and J 5 bases short, with 16 bases between. This CDR3 is CASTNRRSGDTQYF. In DNA form, the CDR3 reads TGTGCCAGCACCAACCGAAGGAGCGGAGATACGCAGTATTTT.

The chain combines TRBV10-1 with TRBJ2-3; maybe TRBD2 (5 bases). CDR1 WNHNN and CDR2 SYGVQD come from the germline V gene (reference sequence). V was shortened by 4 bases and J by 2 bases, with 10 bases between the two germline ends. The CDR3 runs 14 residues. The CDR3 bases are TGCGCCAGCAGTGGGGGAGAAGTCACAGATACGCAGTATTTT. Encoded protein: CASSGGEVTDTQYF.

CDR3: CASSPTSGTTDTQYF. CDR3 DNA: TGTGCCAGCAGTCCTACTAGCGGAACCACAGATACGCAGTATTTT. This chain joins TRBV6-5 and TRBJ2-3; 8 nucleotides line up with TRBD2. Trimming removed 5 bases from V and 2 bases from J; junction bases left unmatched: 6. The CDR3 sequence is 15 residues long. The germline V gene has CDR1 MNHEY and CDR2 SVGAGI.

V usage is TRBV6-4 and J usage is TRBJ2-7; the D gene is possibly TRBD2 (5 bases). From germline, CDR1 is MRHNA and CDR2 SNTAGT. Trimming shortened V by 0 bases and J by 6 bases, and 12 bases separated the two germline ends. The CDR3 is 14 amino acids. CDR3 protein: CASSDSIASGEQYF. Written as DNA, the CDR3 is TGTGCCAGCAGTGACTCGATAGCAAGCGGCGAGCAGTACTTC.

V usage is TRBV7-7 and J usage is TRBJ2-1; 11 bases align to TRBD2. J was trimmed by 4 bases and V by 4 bases; bases with no gene match: 6. CDR1 and CDR2 from the germline V gene are SSHAT and FNYEAQ (reference sequence). The CDR3 has 16 amino acids. The CDR3 bases are TGTGCCAGCAGCTCCACGAGACTAGCGGGGTACAATGAGCAGTTCTTC. Its protein product is CASSSTRLAGYNEQFF.

The genes are TRBV7-2 and TRBJ1-4; 8 bases are shared with TRBD1. The CDR3 consists of 15 residues. Looked up from germline, CDR1 is SGHTA and CDR2 is FQGNSA. V dropped 5 bases and J dropped 8; count of bases not matched to a gene: 10. CDR3 DNA: TGTGCCAGCAGCCCAAGCCCCGACAGGGGCGAAAAACTGTTTTTT. Encoded protein: CASSPSPDRGEKLFF.

V is TRBV25-1 and J is TRBJ2-1, with TRBD2 as a possible D gene (6 bases). The CDR3 runs to 15 residues. Trimming took off 2 bases at V and 4 bases at J, with 12 bases between the two ends. Germline lookup yields CDR1 MGHDK and CDR2 SYGVNS. The CDR3 DNA follows: TGTGCCAGCAGTGAAGGGATCGGGGGATACAATGAGCAGTTCTTC. Translation: CASSEGIGGYNEQFF.